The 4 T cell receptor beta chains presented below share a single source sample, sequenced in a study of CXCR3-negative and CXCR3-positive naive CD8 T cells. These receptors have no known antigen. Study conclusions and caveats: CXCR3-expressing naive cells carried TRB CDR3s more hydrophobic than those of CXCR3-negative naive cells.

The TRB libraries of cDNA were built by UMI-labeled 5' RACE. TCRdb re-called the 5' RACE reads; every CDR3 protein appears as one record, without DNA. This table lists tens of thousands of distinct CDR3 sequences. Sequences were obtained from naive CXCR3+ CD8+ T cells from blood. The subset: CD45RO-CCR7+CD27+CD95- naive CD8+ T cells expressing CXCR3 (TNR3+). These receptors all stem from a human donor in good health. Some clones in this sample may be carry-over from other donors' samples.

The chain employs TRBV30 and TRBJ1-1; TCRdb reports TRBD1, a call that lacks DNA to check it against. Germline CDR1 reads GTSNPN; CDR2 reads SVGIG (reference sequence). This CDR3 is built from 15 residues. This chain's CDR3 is CAWLSGGGLFTEAFF.

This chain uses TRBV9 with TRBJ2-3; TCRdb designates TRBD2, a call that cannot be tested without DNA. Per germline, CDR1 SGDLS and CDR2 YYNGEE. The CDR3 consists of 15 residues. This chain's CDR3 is CASSASGTVTDTQYF.

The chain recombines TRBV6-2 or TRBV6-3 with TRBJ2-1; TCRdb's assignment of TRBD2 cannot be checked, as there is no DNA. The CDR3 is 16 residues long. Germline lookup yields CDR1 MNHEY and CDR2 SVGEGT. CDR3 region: CASSLLAEGSHNEQFF.

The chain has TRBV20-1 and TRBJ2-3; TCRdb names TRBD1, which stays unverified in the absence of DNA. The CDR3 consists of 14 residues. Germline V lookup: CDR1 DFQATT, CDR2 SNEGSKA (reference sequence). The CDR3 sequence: CSARTGGEADTQYF.